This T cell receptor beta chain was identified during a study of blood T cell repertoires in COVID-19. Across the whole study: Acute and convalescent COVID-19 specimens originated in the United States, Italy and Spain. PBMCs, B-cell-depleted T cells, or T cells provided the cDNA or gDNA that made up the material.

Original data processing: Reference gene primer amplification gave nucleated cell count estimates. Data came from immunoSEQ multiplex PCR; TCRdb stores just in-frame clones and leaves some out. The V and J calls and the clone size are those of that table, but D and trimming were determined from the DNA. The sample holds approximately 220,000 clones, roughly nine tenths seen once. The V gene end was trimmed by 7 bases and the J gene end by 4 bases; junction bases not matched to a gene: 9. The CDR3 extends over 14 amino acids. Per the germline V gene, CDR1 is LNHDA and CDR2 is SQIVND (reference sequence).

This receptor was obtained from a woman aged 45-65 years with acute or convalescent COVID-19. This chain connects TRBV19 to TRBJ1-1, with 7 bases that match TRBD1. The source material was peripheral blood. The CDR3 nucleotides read TGTGCCAGTATTGACAGGGCGATGGGCACTGAAGCTTTCTTT. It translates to CASIDRAMGTEAFF.